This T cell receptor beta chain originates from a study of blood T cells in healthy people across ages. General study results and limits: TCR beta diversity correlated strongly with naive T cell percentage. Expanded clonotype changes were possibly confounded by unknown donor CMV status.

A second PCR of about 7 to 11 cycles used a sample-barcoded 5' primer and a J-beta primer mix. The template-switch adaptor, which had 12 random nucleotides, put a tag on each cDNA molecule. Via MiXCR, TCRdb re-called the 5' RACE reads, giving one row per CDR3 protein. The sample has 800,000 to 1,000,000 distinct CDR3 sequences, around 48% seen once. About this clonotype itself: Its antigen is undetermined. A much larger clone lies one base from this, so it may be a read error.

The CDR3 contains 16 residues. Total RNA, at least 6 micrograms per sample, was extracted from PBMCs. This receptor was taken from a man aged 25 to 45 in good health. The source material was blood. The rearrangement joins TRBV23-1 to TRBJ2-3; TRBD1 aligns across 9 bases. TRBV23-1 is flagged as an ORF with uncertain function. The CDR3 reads CANSHSGTGRTDTQYF. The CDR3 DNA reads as TGCGCCAACAGTCACTCCGGGACAGGGCGCACAGATACGCAGTATTTT.